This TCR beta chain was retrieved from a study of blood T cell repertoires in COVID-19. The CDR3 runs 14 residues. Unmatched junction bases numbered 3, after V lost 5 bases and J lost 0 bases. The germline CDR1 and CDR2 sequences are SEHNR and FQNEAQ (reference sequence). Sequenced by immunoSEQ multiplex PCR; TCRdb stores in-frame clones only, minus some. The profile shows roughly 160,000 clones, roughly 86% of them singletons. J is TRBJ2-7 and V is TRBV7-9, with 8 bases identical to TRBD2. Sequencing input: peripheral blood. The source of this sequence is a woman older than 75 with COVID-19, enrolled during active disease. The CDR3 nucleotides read TGTGCCAGCAGCCTGAGCGGGAGCTCCTACGAGCAGTACTTC. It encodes CASSLSGSSYEQYF.